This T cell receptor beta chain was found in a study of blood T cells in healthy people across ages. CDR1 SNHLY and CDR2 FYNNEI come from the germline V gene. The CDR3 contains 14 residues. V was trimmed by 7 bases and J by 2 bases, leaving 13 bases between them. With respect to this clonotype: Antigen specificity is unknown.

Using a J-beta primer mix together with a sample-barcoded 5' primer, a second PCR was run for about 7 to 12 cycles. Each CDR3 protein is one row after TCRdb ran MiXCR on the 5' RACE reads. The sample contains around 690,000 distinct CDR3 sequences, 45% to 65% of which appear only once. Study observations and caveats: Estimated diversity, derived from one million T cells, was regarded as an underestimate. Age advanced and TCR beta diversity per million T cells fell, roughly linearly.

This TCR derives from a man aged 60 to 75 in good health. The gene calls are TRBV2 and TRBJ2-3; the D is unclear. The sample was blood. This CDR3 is CASKSNWATDTQYF. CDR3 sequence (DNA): TGTGCCAGCAAATCTAACTGGGCCACAGATACGCAGTATTTT.